The next 17 T cell receptor beta chains were all read from a single sample in a study of blood T cell repertoires in COVID-19. Repertoires were generated with immunoSEQ multiplex PCR, while TCRdb's copy carries only in-frame clones and drops some. The table shows under 250,000 clones, with about 82% occurring only once. Input material: PBMCs or T cells enriched from blood (not recorded which). The receptors originated from a woman aged 50 to 60 with acute COVID-19.

The chain is built from TRBV7-9 and TRBJ1-2; TRBD1 might be the D (5 bases). V lost 5 bases to trimming and J lost 3 bases, with 19 bases between them. The CDR3 has 16 amino acids. Germline V lookup: CDR1 SEHNR, CDR2 FQNEAQ (reference sequence). CDR3 residues: CASSHPRAGDYYGYTF. The CDR3 DNA reads TGTGCCAGCAGCCATCCCCGGGCGGGGGACTACTATGGCTACACCTTC.

This chain joins TRBV12-5 and TRBJ1-3; D not resolved. The CDR3 extends over 15 amino acids. The germline CDR1 and CDR2 sequences are LGHNT and FRNRAP. With 2 bases removed from V and 3 bases from J, the gap between germline ends came to 11 bases. Here the CDR3 reads CASGLNAGIGNTIYF. CDR3 DNA sequence: TGTGCTAGTGGTTTGAACGCGGGCATTGGAAACACCATATATTTT.

The CDR3 DNA is TGTGCCAGCAGCTTACTAGCGGCCAACACCGGGGAGCTGTTTTTT. As protein: CASSLLAANTGELFF. This chain uses TRBV5-6 with TRBJ2-2; 8 bases map to TRBD2. V was clipped by 2 bases and J by 2 bases; unmatched bases: 2. Germline CDR1 SGHDT, CDR2 YYEEEE. The CDR3 covers 15 residues.

V and J are TRBV9 and TRBJ2-7, with TRBD1 identical over 8 bases. The trim removed 2 bases at V and 2 bases at J, leaving 6 bases unmatched. CDR3 length: 15 amino acids. Germline assignment: CDR1 SGDLS and CDR2 YYNGEE. CDR3 amino acids: CASSVETGEAYEQYF. The CDR3 bases are TGTGCCAGCAGCGTTGAGACAGGGGAGGCCTACGAGCAGTACTTC.

The chain is built from TRBV19 and TRBJ1-1; the D is unclear. The CDR3 length is 15 residues. Germline V gene lookup returns CDR1 LNHDA and CDR2 SQIVND (reference sequence). V was trimmed by 1 base and J by 0 bases, leaving 9 bases between them. The CDR3 region is CASSIGDRVNTEAFF. CDR3 bases: TGTGCCAGTAGTATAGGCGACCGGGTGAACACTGAAGCTTTCTTT.

This clone has more than one count but fewer than ten. This sequence joins TRBV5-1 and TRBJ2-5; perhaps TRBD2 as D (6 bases). The germline V and J ends were trimmed by 4 bases and 5 bases, with 15 bases remaining between them. Germline V gene lookup returns CDR1 SGHRS and CDR2 YFSETQ. The CDR3 runs to 14 residues. This chain's CDR3 is CASSAGTLRETQYF. The DNA for the CDR3 is TGCGCCAGCAGCGCCGGGACTCTTAGGGAGACCCAGTACTTC.

The CDR3 DNA reads as TGTGCCAGCAGCTCTGACATGACCACTGAAGCTTTCTTT. Encoded protein: CASSSDMTTEAFF. V gene TRBV5-4 combines with J gene TRBJ1-1; D call uncertain. Trimming cost V 3 bases and J 4 bases, with 10 bases left between them. The CDR3 contains 13 residues. CDR1 SGHNT and CDR2 YYREEE come from the germline V gene (reference sequence).

The J gene is TRBJ2-1, the V gene TRBV18; 8 positions match TRBD1. The ends lost 4 bases at V and 4 bases at J; junction bases unmatched: 12. This CDR3 is 17 amino acids long. Per the germline V gene, CDR1 is KGHSH and CDR2 is LQKENI. The CDR3 reads CASSLYETGGSYNEQFF. CDR3 DNA: TGTGCCAGCTCACTATATGAAACAGGGGGAAGTTACAATGAGCAGTTCTTC.

The rearrangement joins TRBV6-2 or TRBV6-3 to TRBJ2-7; D perhaps matches TRBD2 (6 bases). Germline CDR1 is MNHEY and CDR2 is SVGEGT. The CDR3 runs to 14 residues. Trimming left V 2 bases short and J 6 bases short, with 14 bases between. The CDR3 region is CASSYGGGSGEQYF. The CDR3 bases are TGTGCCAGCAGTTACGGAGGAGGGAGTGGCGAGCAGTACTTC.

The genes are TRBV4-1 and TRBJ2-7, with 9 positions matching TRBD2. J lost 5 bases, V lost 4 bases, and 9 bases had no gene match. The CDR3 is 15 residues long. CDR1 and CDR2 from the germline V gene are MGHRA and YSYEKL. CDR3 sequence: CASSLLAGSFDEQYF. CDR3 sequence (DNA): TGCGCCAGCAGCCTCCTAGCGGGGAGCTTTGACGAGCAGTACTTC.

The genes are TRBV5-1 and TRBJ2-5, with 7 bases that match TRBD1. The junction had 11 bases not matched to a gene; V was cut back by 5 bases and J by 4 bases. The CDR3 totals 15 residues. Germline CDR1 and CDR2: SGHRS and YFSETQ. The CDR3 nucleotides read TGCGCCAGCAGTAGACAGGGAAGGTGGGGAGAGACCCAGTACTTC. It is translated as CASSRQGRWGETQYF.

This rearrangement joins TRBV10-3 to TRBJ2-1; D is unresolved. Germline V gene lookup returns CDR1 ENHRY and CDR2 SYGVKD. V lost 2 bases and J lost 7, with 12 bases in between. CDR3 length: 14 residues. The CDR3 DNA is TGTGCCATCAGTGAGAACGAAGTCGGGAATGAGCAGTTCTTC. It yields the protein CAISENEVGNEQFF.

This clone has just one count. This sequence joins TRBV4-3 and TRBJ1-1; TRBD1 is a possible D gene (6 bases). This CDR3 comprises 15 residues. Per the germline V gene, CDR1 is LGHNA and CDR2 is YSLEER. V gave up 0 bases and J gave up 0 bases, with 8 bases separating them. Here the CDR3 DNA reads TGCGCCAGCAGCCAAGATAACAGGGTGAACACTGAAGCTTTCTTT. This encodes CASSQDNRVNTEAFF.

V gene TRBV6-6 combines with J gene TRBJ1-5; TRBD1 is a possible D gene (5 bases). This CDR3 comprises 15 residues. Germline CDR1 MNHNY, CDR2 SVGAGI (reference sequence). V lost 5 bases, J lost 6 bases, and 17 bases lay in between. The chain's CDR3 is CASSRQGTASQPQHF. CDR3 coding DNA: TGTGCCAGCAGTCGTCAGGGTACAGCGAGTCAGCCCCAGCATTTT.

DNA for the CDR3: TGTGCCTACGGGGTCCGGACAGCCTACGAGCAGTACTTC. Translation: CAYGVRTAYEQYF. The V call is TRBV19, the J call TRBJ2-7; D may be TRBD1 (6 bases). In germline, CDR1 is LNHDA, CDR2 SQIVND (reference sequence). The CDR3 extends over 13 amino acids. V was cut by 11 bases and J by 2 bases, with 16 bases left in between. Using reference TRBV19 and TRBJ2-7 for the parts outside the CDR3, the full variable domain is DGGITQSPKYLFRKEGQNVTLSCEQNLNHDAMYWYRQDPGQGLRLIYYSQIVNDFQKGDIAEGYSVSREKKESFPLTVTSAQKNPTAFYLCAYGVRTAYEQYFGPGTRLTVT.

The DNA for the CDR3 is TGTGCCACTGGTAGGGGGCAGTATAGCAATCAGCCCCAGCATTTT. Translating gives CATGRGQYSNQPQHF. The chain couples TRBV19 to TRBJ1-5; TRBD1 matches 7 bases. The CDR3 length is 15 residues. J lost 0 bases, V lost 10 bases, and 9 bases had no gene match. Per the germline V gene, CDR1 is LNHDA and CDR2 is SQIVND (reference sequence).

This chain connects TRBV5-1 to TRBJ2-7; D is ambiguous. CDR1 and CDR2 (germline): SGHRS, YFSETQ. The CDR3 length is 14 residues. The V end lost 4 bases, the J end lost 4 bases, and 15 bases lay between the germline ends. DNA for the CDR3: TGCGCCAGCAGCGTATCCTGGTCGGGTTACGAGCAGTACTTC. It encodes CASSVSWSGYEQYF.